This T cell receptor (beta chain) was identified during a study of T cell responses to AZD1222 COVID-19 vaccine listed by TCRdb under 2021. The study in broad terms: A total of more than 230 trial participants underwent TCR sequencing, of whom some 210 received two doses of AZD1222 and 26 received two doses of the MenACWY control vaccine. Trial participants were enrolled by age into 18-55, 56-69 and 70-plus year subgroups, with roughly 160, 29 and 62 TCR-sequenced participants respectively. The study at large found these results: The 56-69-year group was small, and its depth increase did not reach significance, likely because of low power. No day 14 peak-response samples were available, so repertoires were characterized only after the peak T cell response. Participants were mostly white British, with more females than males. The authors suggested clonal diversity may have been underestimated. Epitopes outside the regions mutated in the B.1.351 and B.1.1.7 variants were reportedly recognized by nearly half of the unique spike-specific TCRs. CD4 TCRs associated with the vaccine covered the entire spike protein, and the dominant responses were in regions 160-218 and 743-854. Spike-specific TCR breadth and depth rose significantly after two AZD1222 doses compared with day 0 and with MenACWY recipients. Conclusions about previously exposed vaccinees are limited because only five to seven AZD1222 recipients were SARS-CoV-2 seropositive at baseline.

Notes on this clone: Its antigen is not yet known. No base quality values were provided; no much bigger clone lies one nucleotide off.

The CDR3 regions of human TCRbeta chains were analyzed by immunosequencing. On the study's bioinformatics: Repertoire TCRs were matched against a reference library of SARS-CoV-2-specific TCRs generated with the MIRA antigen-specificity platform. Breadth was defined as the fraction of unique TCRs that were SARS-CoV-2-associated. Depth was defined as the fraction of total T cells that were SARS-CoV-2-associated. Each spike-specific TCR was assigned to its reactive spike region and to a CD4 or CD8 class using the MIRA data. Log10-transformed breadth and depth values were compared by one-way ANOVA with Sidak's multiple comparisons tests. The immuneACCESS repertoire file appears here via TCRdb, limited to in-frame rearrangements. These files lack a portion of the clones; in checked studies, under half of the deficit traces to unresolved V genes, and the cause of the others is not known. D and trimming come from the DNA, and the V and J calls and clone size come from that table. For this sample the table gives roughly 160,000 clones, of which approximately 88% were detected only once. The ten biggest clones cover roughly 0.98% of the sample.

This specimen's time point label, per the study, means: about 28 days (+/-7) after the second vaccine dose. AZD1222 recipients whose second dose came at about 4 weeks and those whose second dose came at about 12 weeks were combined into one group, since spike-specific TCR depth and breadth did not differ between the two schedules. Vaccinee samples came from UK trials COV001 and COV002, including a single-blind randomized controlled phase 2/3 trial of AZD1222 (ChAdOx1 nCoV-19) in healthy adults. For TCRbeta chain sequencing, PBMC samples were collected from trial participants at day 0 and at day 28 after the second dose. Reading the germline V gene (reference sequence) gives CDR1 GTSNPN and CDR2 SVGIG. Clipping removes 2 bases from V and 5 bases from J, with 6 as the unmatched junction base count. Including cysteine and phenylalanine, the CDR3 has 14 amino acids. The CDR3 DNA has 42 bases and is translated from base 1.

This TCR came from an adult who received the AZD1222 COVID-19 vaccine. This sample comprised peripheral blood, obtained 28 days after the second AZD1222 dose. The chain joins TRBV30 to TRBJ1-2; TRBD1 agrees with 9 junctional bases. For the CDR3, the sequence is CAWSTGQGWYGYTF. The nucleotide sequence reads TGTGCCTGGAGTACGGGACAGGGCTGGTATGGCTACACCTTC.